The 21 T cell receptor beta chains below all came from one sample that was sequenced in a study of cytomegalovirus exposure and HLA in healthy donors. Primers: 60 Vbeta forward and 13 Jbeta reverse. Sequenced by immunoSEQ multiplex PCR; TCRdb stores in-frame clones only, minus some. Among 130,000 to 150,000 clones listed, around 86% were seen once. Input material: PBMCs. These receptors all stem from a woman aged 25 to 39 in good health and CMV-seronegative.

This clone was counted a single time. V gene TRBV11-2 combines with J gene TRBJ1-6, with D unclear. Germline CDR1 is SGHAT and CDR2 is FQNNGV. V was trimmed by 0 bases and J by 0 bases, leaving 9 bases between them. This CDR3 is 17 amino acids long. The DNA of the CDR3 is TGTGCCAGCAGCTTAGAGGTCGGGAGCTCCTATAATTCACCCCTCCACTTT. It specifies CASSLEVGSSYNSPLHF.

The chain is built from TRBV18 and TRBJ2-6, with a possible D match to TRBD2 (5 bases). The germline V and J ends were trimmed by 3 bases and 0 bases, with 9 bases remaining between them. The germline V gene has CDR1 KGHSH and CDR2 LQKENI. CDR3 length: 16 amino acids. CDR3 in DNA: TGTGCCAGCTCACCTCGACGGGACTCTGGGGCCAACGTCCTGACTTTC. Protein: CASSPRRDSGANVLTF. The entire variable domain, with the rest obtained from reference TRBV18 and TRBJ2-6, is as follows: NAGVMQNPRHLVRRRGQEARLRCSPMKGHSHVYWYRQLPEEGLKFMVYLQKENIIDESGMPKERFSAEFPKEGPSILRIQQVVRGDSAAYFCASSPRRDSGANVLTFGAGSRLTVL.

This clone showed up just a few times. V usage is TRBV6-1 and J usage is TRBJ1-5; 9 positions agree with TRBD1. J was trimmed by 4 bases and V by 4 bases; bases with no gene match: 5. The CDR3 has 15 residues. Germline CDR1 MNHNS, CDR2 SASEGT. In nucleotides, the CDR3 is TGTGCCAGCAGTGTATGGACAGGGGCAAATCAGCCCCAGCATTTT. Translating gives CASSVWTGANQPQHF.

The chain recombines TRBV5-1 with TRBJ1-2, with D possibly TRBD1 on 5 matching bases. The germline CDR1 and CDR2 sequences are SGHRS and YFSETQ. The CDR3 contains 15 residues. The V gene lost 0 bases and the J gene lost 6 bases, with 15 bases spanning the gap. CDR3 coding DNA: TGCGCCAGCAGCTTGGATCAGGGCGGTCGGGATGGCTACACCTTC. It yields the protein CASSLDQGGRDGYTF.

Concerning this clone: Other DNA sequences in the sample encode the same CDR3. The chain uses TRBV10-3 and TRBJ1-2, with no clear D. CDR3 length: 12 residues. Between the trimmed V and J ends, which lost 4 bases and 0 bases, there was a span of 3 bases. Germline values: CDR1 ENHRY, CDR2 SYGVKD. CDR3 amino acids: CAISGTNYGYTF. The CDR3 DNA sequence: TGTGCCATCAGTGGTACTAACTATGGCTACACCTTC.

This clone turned up a few times. The chain uses TRBV5-1 and TRBJ1-2; D may be TRBD1 (6 bases). Germline CDR1 SGHRS, CDR2 YFSETQ. The CDR3 has 14 residues. V lost 2 bases, J lost 4 bases, and 12 bases lay in between. CDR3 nucleotide sequence: TGCGCCAGCAGCTTACGACAGGCCCCCTATGGCTACACCTTC. Translated, it gives CASSLRQAPYGYTF.

As concerns this clone: The sample has other DNA sequences that encode this CDR3 too. V gene TRBV5-4 combines with J gene TRBJ1-1; 7 nucleotides align to TRBD1. This CDR3 has 13 residues. The J segment lost 7 bases and the V segment lost 5 bases, leaving 8 bases of the junction unmatched. Germline loops: CDR1 SGHNT, CDR2 YYREEE (reference sequence). The CDR3 region has the DNA TGTGCCAGCAGTTACGGGACAGCCCTTGAAGCTTTCTTT. It codes for CASSYGTALEAFF.

The chain uses TRBV9 and TRBJ2-3; 8 nucleotides align to TRBD2. The germline V gene encodes CDR1 SGDLS and CDR2 YYNGEE. V lost 4 bases and J lost 5; bases outside the gene matches: 12. CDR3 length: 16 residues. The CDR3 is CASSPAGGGLGDTQYF. The CDR3 bases are TGTGCCAGCAGCCCGGCCGGCGGGGGGTTGGGAGATACGCAGTATTTT.

This rearrangement joins TRBV5-4 to TRBJ1-3; the D gene is possibly TRBD1 (5 bases). CDR1 and CDR2 from the germline V gene are SGHNT and YYREEE (reference sequence). The CDR3 extends over 15 amino acids. Trimming removed 4 bases at V and 0 bases at J, with 11 bases between. Here the CDR3 DNA reads TGTGCCAGCAGCCCAAATACAGGCTCTGGAAACACCATATATTTT. Translated: CASSPNTGSGNTIYF.

V is TRBV5-1 and J is TRBJ2-7; 8 nucleotides agree with TRBD2. Trimming at V came to 2 bases and at J to 5 bases, leaving 6 bases not matched to a gene. The CDR3 extends over 14 amino acids. Looked up from germline, CDR1 is SGHRS and CDR2 is YFSETQ. The CDR3 protein is CASSLSGSLDEQYF. The DNA of the CDR3 is TGCGCCAGCAGCTTAAGCGGGAGTTTGGACGAGCAGTACTTC.

The genes are TRBV18 and TRBJ2-7; tentative D call: TRBD1 (6 bases). Between the trimmed V and J ends, which lost 5 bases and 1 base, there was a span of 12 bases. The length of the CDR3 is 14 residues. In germline, CDR1 is KGHSH, CDR2 LQKENI. The CDR3 DNA is TGTGCCAGCTCAAGAGACAGGTCGTCCTACGAGCAGTACTTC. This translates into CASSRDRSSYEQYF.

This clone has only one observation. The J gene is TRBJ2-7, the V gene TRBV10-2; TRBD2 might be the D (5 bases). V was shortened by 4 bases and J by 3 bases, with 13 bases between the two germline ends. Germline V gene lookup returns CDR1 WSHSY and CDR2 SAAADI. The CDR3 contains 14 residues. The CDR3 loop reads CASSGAGNVYEQYF. The CDR3 DNA follows: TGCGCCAGCAGTGGGGCCGGGAATGTCTACGAGCAGTACTTC.

V usage is TRBV27 and J usage is TRBJ2-1, with a weak D call TRBD1 (7 bases). The V gene lost 6 bases and the J gene lost 6 bases, with 9 bases spanning the gap. CDR1 is MNHEY and CDR2 is SMNVEV in the germline V gene (reference sequence). The CDR3 extends over 12 amino acids. CDR3 region: CASRQGGNEQFF. The CDR3 DNA sequence: TGTGCCAGCAGGCAGGGGGGCAATGAGCAGTTCTTC.

V is TRBV18 and J is TRBJ1-1; D uncertain. Germline V gene sequence: CDR1 KGHSH, CDR2 LQKENI. V was trimmed by 5 bases and J by 1 base, leaving 8 bases between them. The CDR3 is 13 residues long. The CDR3 sequence is CASSRTRNTEAFF. CDR3 sequence (DNA): TGTGCCAGCTCAAGAACACGGAACACTGAAGCTTTCTTT.

The CDR3 sequence is CASSQDAAATGGITDTQYF. Written as DNA, the CDR3 is TGCGCCAGCAGCCAAGACGCCGCTGCGACAGGGGGAATCACAGATACGCAGTATTTT. The rearrangement joins TRBV4-3 to TRBJ2-3; TRBD1 matches 9 bases. V was pared by 0 bases and J by 2 bases, with 12 bases of the junction left unmatched. Germline CDR1 and CDR2: LGHNA and YSLEER. The CDR3 extends over 19 amino acids.

This clone was counted between two and nine times. The V gene is TRBV4-2, the J gene TRBJ1-4; a possible D gene is TRBD1 (5 bases). The V end was cut by 4 bases, the J end by 8 bases, with 11 bases between. Germline assignment: CDR1 LGHNA and CDR2 YNFKEQ. This CDR3 contains 13 residues. The CDR3 DNA is TGTGCCAGCAGCCCTGGGGGGAGGGAAAAACTGTTTTTT. This sequence encodes CASSPGGREKLFF.

The gene calls are TRBV5-4 and TRBJ2-5; maybe TRBD2 (6 bases). The J call may be in error: the DNA end matches TRBJ2-7 better. Germline CDR1 is SGHNT and CDR2 is YYREEE (reference sequence). The CDR3 is 13 amino acids. The CDR3 coding sequence is TGTGCCAGCAGCCACCCGACTAGGACCGAGCAGTACTTC. This codes for CASSHPTRTEQYF.

V usage is TRBV28 and J usage is TRBJ2-1; TRBD2 agrees at 8 bases. V lost 2 bases to trimming and J lost 8 bases; unmatched junction nucleotides: 11. The CDR3 covers 16 residues. Looked up from germline, CDR1 is MDHEN and CDR2 is SYDVKM. This CDR3 reads CASSLGDPGGSHEQFF. The CDR3 region has the DNA TGTGCCAGCAGTTTAGGGGACCCGGGAGGGAGCCATGAGCAGTTCTTC.

The chain uses TRBV7-2 and TRBJ2-7, with 15 bases fitting TRBD2. V was clipped by 3 bases and J by 12 bases; unmatched bases: 9. Germline V gene lookup returns CDR1 SGHTA and CDR2 FQGNSA. The CDR3 runs to 15 residues. The CDR3 coding sequence is TGTGCCAGCAGCTTCCCAGGACTAGCGGGAGGGTCTCGGTACTTC. It codes for CASSFPGLAGGSRYF.

The chain joins TRBV11-1 to TRBJ2-1, with TRBD2 matching 11 bases. The germline gives CDR1 SGHAT, CDR2 FQDESV (reference sequence). This CDR3 comprises 16 residues. V lost 4 bases to trimming and J lost 7 bases; unmatched junction nucleotides: 9. CDR3 DNA sequence: TGTGCCAGCAGCTCCGTATTAGCGGGGGGGCGGAATGAGCAGTTCTTC. Translated, it gives CASSSVLAGGRNEQFF.

The chain employs TRBV4-3 and TRBJ2-4; 10 bases are a match to TRBD1. CDR1 is LGHNA, CDR2 YSLEER, per germline. CDR3 size: 15 residues. Trimming took 1 base from V and 9 from J; bases not matched to a gene: 6. As DNA, the CDR3 is TGCGCCAGCAGCCAAGGGGTGGGACAGGGGACCATTCAGTACTTC. Its protein product is CASSQGVGQGTIQYF.